This T cell receptor (beta chain) was observed in a study of T-cell reconstitution after alpha-beta-depleted transplantation in children. A TCRbeta library incorporating unique molecular identifiers was prepared. One entry per CDR3 protein results from TCRdb running MiXCR on the PCR reads. In the table there are about 150,000 distinct CDR3 sequences, approximately 10% of which are singletons. Germline V lookup: CDR1 LNHDA, CDR2 SQIVND (reference sequence). J was trimmed by 8 bases and V by 7 bases; bases with no gene match: 2. This CDR3 is built from 11 residues. This clonotype was counted ten times or more.

J is TRBJ2-1 and V is TRBV19, with TRBD2 identical over 7 bases. The sequence came from a boy aged 2-15 years with acute myeloid leukemia, due to receive a stem cell transplant. This specimen was PBMCs, taken before TCRalphabeta/CD19-depleted stem cell transplant. DNA of the CDR3: TGTGCCAGTACCCGGGGGGATGAGCAGTTCTTC. Translated, it gives CASTRGDEQFF.